Listed below are T cell receptor beta chains from one sample, sequenced in a study of T-cell memory formation after mild COVID-19. TCRdb used MiXCR to reprocess the 5' RACE reads, holding one entry per CDR3 protein. This sample has about 390,000 distinct CDR3 sequences, with 16% found just once. The specimen was PBMCs or a T cell subset sorted from them (not recorded which). These receptors all stem from a man younger than 35 who had mild COVID-19 (a few samples of this study predate the infection). Cell type and time point are not known. The CDR3 runs from the conserved cysteine through the conserved F or W. The D gene is left open where the match is weak. Expanded clones are given a class, and other clones once, few, many or no size at all.

D gene	V gene	clone size	J gene	CDR3 DNA	CDR3 protein
NA	TRBV5-5	NA	TRBJ1-6	TGTGCCAGCAGGGATCAAGGGACAAGTAATTCACCCCTCCACTTT	CASRDQGTSNSPLHF
TRBD1	TRBV20-1	few	TRBJ1-6	TGCAGTGCTAGAGTACAGGGGCCTAATTCACCCCTCCACTTT	CSARVQGPNSPLHF
TRBD1	TRBV7-9	once	TRBJ2-5	TGTGCCAGCAGCCGAGGAGGACAGGGGGCAGGGGAGACCCAGTACTTC	CASSRGGQGAGETQYF
TRBD1	TRBV6-1	few	TRBJ1-1	TGTGCCAGCAGTGAATCCGGGACAGGAGGAAACACTGAAGCTTTCTTT	CASSESGTGGNTEAFF
NA	TRBV30	many	TRBJ1-5	TGTGCCTGGACGGAGGGCGCGGGCAATCAGCCCCAGCATTTT	CAWTEGAGNQPQHF
TRBD1	TRBV11-2	many	TRBJ2-5	TGTGCCAGCAGCTTAGATGGCAGGGGGCGGGAAGAGACCCAGTACTTC	CASSLDGRGREETQYF
NA	TRBV5-1	NA	TRBJ2-5	TGCGCCAGCAGCTTGGAGGGTAGTGAAGAGACCCAGTACTTC	CASSLEGSEETQYF
NA	TRBV12-3/TRBV12-4	many	TRBJ1-2	TGTGCCAGCGGACAAAACTATGGCTACACCTTC	CASGQNYGYTF
TRBD1	TRBV10-3	NA	TRBJ2-3	TGTGCCATCACCAGACAGGGGACAGATACGCAGTATTTT	CAITRQGTDTQYF
NA	TRBV6-5	NA	TRBJ2-1	TGTGCCAGCAGCCCGGGGCGCGGGTCCTACAATGAGCAGTTCTTC	CASSPGRGSYNEQFF
TRBD2	TRBV7-2	NA	TRBJ2-2	TGTGCCAGCACCCCAGTTGGCGGGGGGGCCCAGGAGCTGTTTTTT	CASTPVGGGAQELFF
NA	TRBV20-1	NA	TRBJ1-1	TGCAGTGCTAGAATGGGGGGGAATGAAGCTTTCTTT	CSARMGGNEAFF
TRBD2	TRBV7-2	many	TRBJ2-1	TGTGCCAGCAGCTACGGACTAGCGTACAATGAGCAGTTCTTC	CASSYGLAYNEQFF
TRBD2	TRBV9	NA	TRBJ2-3	TGTGCCAGCAGCACCCGTAGCTGGATAGCGGGGGGGCTTGATACGCAGTATTTT	CASSTRSWIAGGLDTQYF
TRBD1	TRBV27	NA	TRBJ2-1	TGTGCCAGCAGTCCCACAACGACAGGGAATGAGCAGTTCTTC	CASSPTTTGNEQFF
NA	TRBV28	many	TRBJ1-5	TGTGCCAGCAGCTCATTCCTGCCGGGCCAGCCCCAGCATTTT	CASSSFLPGQPQHF
NA	TRBV7-9	few	TRBJ2-2	TGTGCCAGCAGCTCACAGGGCCGTTACACCGGGGAGCTGTTTTTT	CASSSQGRYTGELFF
NA	TRBV15	NA	TRBJ1-3	TGTGCCACCAGCAGCCTAAAAGTCAGTAGCAACACCATATATTTT	CATSSLKVSSNTIYF
NA	TRBV12-3/TRBV12-4	NA	TRBJ1-2	TGTGCCAGCAGTCCCGGACGGGAAAACTATGGCTACACCTTC	CASSPGRENYGYTF
TRBD1	TRBV20-1	NA	TRBJ2-5	TGCAGTGCTAGACCCCGGGACAGGGGGTATGTGGAGACCCAGTACTTC	CSARPRDRGYVETQYF
TRBD2	TRBV27	many	TRBJ2-2	TGTGCCAGCAGTTTCGGGGGGACCGGGGAGCTGTTTTTT	CASSFGGTGELFF
TRBD1	TRBV7-2	NA	TRBJ1-2	TGTGCCAGCAGCTTAGAGGCCAGGACAGGGGTTGGCTACACCTTC	CASSLEARTGVGYTF
TRBD1	TRBV2	NA	TRBJ2-6	TGTGCGGGACAGGGGGCATCCGGGGCCAACGTCCTGACTTTC	CAGQGASGANVLTF
NA	TRBV27	few	TRBJ2-5	TGTGCCAGCAGTTTTTCGCAGACGGAGACCCAGTACTTC	CASSFSQTETQYF
NA	TRBV27	few	TRBJ2-7	TGTGCCAGCAGTCTCAGGGCACCCGGGCCAAAGAGGAGCGAGCAGTACTTC	CASSLRAPGPKRSEQYF
NA	TRBV6-5	NA	TRBJ1-1	TGTGCCAGCAGTGTGGGACTGAACACTGAAGCTTTCTTT	CASSVGLNTEAFF
TRBD1	TRBV7-3	NA	TRBJ2-2	TGTGCCAGCAGCTTAGGGGGACAGGGCACCGGGGAGCTGTTTTTT	CASSLGGQGTGELFF